Listed below are T cell receptor beta chains from one sample, sequenced in a study of OX40 agonist ivuxolimab in advanced cancers. Generated by immunoSEQ multiplex PCR, the TCRdb table keeps only in-frame clones and is missing some. The sample includes some 14,000 clones, more than 75% of them seen just once. The source material was CD4+ or CD8+ T cells sorted from blood, sampled in a trial of the OX40 agonist ivuxolimab. The receptors come from an adult with an advanced solid tumor such as melanoma, head and neck, liver or kidney cancer. Each CDR3 is given with its conserved first and last residue. The D gene is left open where the match is weak. A clone size is listed for some rows: how often the clone was seen (once, few, many), or a class if it is expanded.

j_gene: TRBJ2-2
d_gene: TRBD1
abundance: -
v_gene: TRBV14
len: 17
CDR3aa: CASSRRQGQRGTGELFF
CDR3nt: TGTGCCAGCAGCCGAAGACAGGGCCAAAGAGGGACCGGGGAGCTGTTTTTT

j_gene: TRBJ1-5
d_gene: TRBD1
abundance: -
v_gene: TRBV15
len: 15
CDR3aa: CATSSDRVPSQPQHF
CDR3nt: TGTGCCACCAGTTCGGACAGGGTCCCTAGTCAGCCCCAGCATTTT

j_gene: TRBJ1-1
d_gene: -
abundance: -
v_gene: TRBV6-5
len: 15
CDR3aa: CASSPPGAGGTEAFF
CDR3nt: TGTGCCAGCAGCCCCCCAGGGGCAGGTGGCACTGAAGCTTTCTTT

j_gene: TRBJ1-1
d_gene: -
abundance: few
v_gene: TRBV6-6
len: 13
CDR3aa: CASSRGANTEAFF
CDR3nt: TGTGCCAGCAGCAGAGGTGCGAACACTGAAGCTTTCTTT

j_gene: TRBJ2-4
d_gene: -
abundance: once
v_gene: TRBV7-9
len: 18
CDR3aa: CASSRLGLRGSAKNIQYF
CDR3nt: TGTGCCAGCAGCCGACTCGGACTTCGGGGGTCGGCCAAAAACATTCAGTACTTC

j_gene: TRBJ2-7
d_gene: -
abundance: -
v_gene: TRBV2
len: 12
CDR3aa: CASLAARYEQYF
CDR3nt: TGTGCCAGCCTAGCAGCCCGCTACGAGCAGTACTTC

j_gene: TRBJ1-1
d_gene: -
abundance: once
v_gene: TRBV6-1
len: 18
CDR3aa: CASSEAHALIQSRTEAFF
CDR3nt: TGTGCCAGCAGTGAAGCACACGCTCTCATCCAAAGTAGGACTGAAGCTTTCTTT

j_gene: TRBJ1-6
d_gene: -
abundance: -
v_gene: TRBV2
len: 14
CDR3aa: CASSSTGPGSPLHF
CDR3nt: TGTGCCAGCAGTTCGACCGGGCCAGGGTCACCCCTCCACTTT

j_gene: TRBJ2-2
d_gene: TRBD2
abundance: -
v_gene: TRBV9
len: 17
CDR3aa: CASSDGLAGANTGELFF
CDR3nt: TGTGCCAGCAGCGACGGACTAGCGGGGGCGAACACCGGGGAGCTGTTTTTT

j_gene: TRBJ1-3
d_gene: TRBD1
abundance: -
v_gene: TRBV6-6
len: 16
CDR3aa: CASSPLTRGSGNTIYF
CDR3nt: TGTGCCAGCAGCCCACTCACCAGGGGGTCTGGAAACACCATATATTTT

j_gene: TRBJ1-1
d_gene: -
abundance: -
v_gene: TRBV19
len: 14
CDR3aa: CASSIAVGWTEAFF
CDR3nt: TGTGCCAGTAGTATAGCCGTGGGGTGGACTGAAGCTTTCTTT

j_gene: TRBJ1-5
d_gene: -
abundance: -
v_gene: TRBV7-2
len: 13
CDR3aa: CASTDPGGQPQHF
CDR3nt: TGTGCCAGCACCGACCCGGGGGGGCAGCCCCAGCATTTT

j_gene: TRBJ2-7
d_gene: TRBD2
abundance: -
v_gene: TRBV7-7
len: 15
CDR3aa: CASSALAGPSYEQYF
CDR3nt: TGTGCTAGCAGCGCACTAGCGGGGCCCTCCTACGAGCAGTACTTC

j_gene: TRBJ1-3
d_gene: -
abundance: -
v_gene: TRBV11-2
len: 18
CDR3aa: CASSLFGEAPSSGNTIYF
CDR3nt: TGTGCCAGCAGCTTATTCGGCGAGGCTCCTAGCTCTGGAAACACCATATATTTT

j_gene: TRBJ1-1
d_gene: -
abundance: -
v_gene: TRBV7-8
len: 13
CDR3aa: CASSFFGDYEAFF
CDR3nt: TGTGCCAGCAGCTTCTTCGGAGACTATGAAGCTTTCTTT

j_gene: TRBJ1-2
d_gene: TRBD1
abundance: -
v_gene: TRBV4-3
len: 14
CDR3aa: CASSEGTGGYGYTF
CDR3nt: TGCGCCAGCAGCGAAGGGACAGGGGGCTATGGCTACACCTTC

j_gene: TRBJ1-1
d_gene: TRBD1
abundance: -
v_gene: TRBV11-1
len: 15
CDR3aa: CATEGGRTGWTEAFF
CDR3nt: TGTGCCACCGAAGGGGGCCGCACCGGATGGACTGAAGCTTTCTTT

j_gene: TRBJ1-1
d_gene: TRBD1
abundance: -
v_gene: TRBV5-1
len: 15
CDR3aa: CASSSGTGANTEAFF
CDR3nt: TGCGCCAGCAGCTCCGGGACAGGGGCCAACACTGAAGCTTTCTTT

j_gene: TRBJ1-1
d_gene: -
abundance: -
v_gene: TRBV27
len: 12
CDR3aa: CASFRGNTEAFF
CDR3nt: TGTGCCAGCTTCAGGGGGAACACTGAAGCTTTCTTT

j_gene: TRBJ2-3
d_gene: -
abundance: -
v_gene: TRBV11-3
len: 14
CDR3aa: CASSLDRTTDTQYF
CDR3nt: TGTGCCAGCAGCTTAGACAGGACAACAGATACGCAGTATTTT

j_gene: TRBJ1-2
d_gene: -
abundance: -
v_gene: TRBV29-1
len: 11
CDR3aa: CSVSLVSGYTF
CDR3nt: TGCAGCGTTTCATTAGTCTCCGGCTACACCTTC

j_gene: TRBJ2-5
d_gene: -
abundance: -
v_gene: TRBV28
len: 16
CDR3aa: CASSSLRKAYQETQYF
CDR3nt: TGTGCCAGCAGTTCCCTCCGTAAGGCGTACCAAGAGACCCAGTACTTC

j_gene: TRBJ1-5
d_gene: -
abundance: -
v_gene: TRBV10-2
len: 14
CDR3aa: CASSESTGIQPQHF
CDR3nt: TGCGCCAGCAGTGAGTCTACAGGGATTCAGCCCCAGCATTTT

j_gene: TRBJ2-5
d_gene: TRBD2
abundance: -
v_gene: TRBV27
len: 13
CDR3aa: CASSFGGEETQYF
CDR3nt: TGTGCCAGCAGTTTTGGGGGGGAAGAGACCCAGTACTTC

j_gene: TRBJ2-3
d_gene: -
abundance: -
v_gene: TRBV6-6
len: 14
CDR3aa: CASSYSSGTDTQYF
CDR3nt: TGTGCCAGCAGTTACTCATCGGGAACAGATACGCAGTATTTT

j_gene: TRBJ2-1
d_gene: TRBD1
abundance: -
v_gene: TRBV5-1
len: 15
CDR3aa: CASTAGDSSYNEQFF
CDR3nt: TGCGCCAGCACCGCAGGGGACAGCTCCTACAATGAGCAGTTCTTC

j_gene: TRBJ2-1
d_gene: TRBD2
abundance: -
v_gene: TRBV4-3
len: 17
CDR3aa: CASTRGSAGEAENEQFF
CDR3nt: TGCGCCAGCACCCGAGGGAGCGCGGGGGAGGCTGAAAATGAGCAGTTCTTC

j_gene: TRBJ1-1
d_gene: -
abundance: -
v_gene: TRBV19
len: 15
CDR3aa: CASRAGVRWNTEAFF
CDR3nt: TGTGCCAGTAGAGCCGGTGTTCGATGGAACACTGAAGCTTTCTTT

j_gene: TRBJ1-4
d_gene: -
abundance: -
v_gene: TRBV7-9
len: 13
CDR3aa: CASSPGRGEKLFF
CDR3nt: TGTGCCAGCAGCCCAGGACGGGGTGAAAAACTGTTTTTT

j_gene: TRBJ1-5
d_gene: -
abundance: -
v_gene: TRBV4-3
len: 15
CDR3aa: CASSQRDGNNQPQHF
CDR3nt: TGCGCCAGCAGCCAGAGGGACGGAAACAATCAGCCCCAGCATTTT

j_gene: TRBJ1-1
d_gene: -
abundance: -
v_gene: TRBV6-6
len: 13
CDR3aa: CASSYFGNTEAFF
CDR3nt: TGTGCCAGCAGTTACTTCGGGAACACTGAAGCTTTCTTT

j_gene: TRBJ2-7
d_gene: -
abundance: once
v_gene: TRBV6-1
len: 13
CDR3aa: CASRPWAANEQYF
CDR3nt: TGTGCCAGCCGTCCTTGGGCAGCTAACGAGCAGTACTTC

j_gene: TRBJ1-1
d_gene: TRBD1
abundance: -
v_gene: TRBV29-1
len: 13
CDR3aa: CSAGQGPDTEAFF
CDR3nt: TGCAGCGCGGGACAGGGGCCTGACACTGAAGCTTTCTTT

j_gene: TRBJ1-2
d_gene: -
abundance: once
v_gene: TRBV12-2
len: 15
CDR3aa: CASRLATSANYGYTF
CDR3nt: TGTGCAAGTCGCTTAGCCACCTCAGCTAACTATGGCTACACCTTC

j_gene: TRBJ2-4
d_gene: -
abundance: -
v_gene: TRBV5-1
len: 14
CDR3aa: CASSPESGLNIQYF
CDR3nt: TGCGCCAGCAGCCCTGAATCCGGATTGAACATTCAGTACTTC

j_gene: TRBJ2-7
d_gene: -
abundance: -
v_gene: TRBV27
len: 14
CDR3aa: CASSLGSGMGEQYF
CDR3nt: TGTGCCAGCAGTTTAGGTTCGGGGATGGGAGAGCAGTACTTC

j_gene: TRBJ2-1
d_gene: TRBD2
abundance: -
v_gene: TRBV7-3
len: 15
CDR3aa: CASSPGLAGVTEQFF
CDR3nt: TGTGCCAGCAGCCCGGGACTAGCGGGGGTGACTGAGCAGTTCTTC

j_gene: TRBJ2-5
d_gene: -
abundance: -
v_gene: TRBV4-1
len: 14
CDR3aa: CASSQDPGEDNQYF
CDR3nt: TGCGCCAGCAGCCAAGACCCCGGAGAGGACAACCAGTACTTC

j_gene: TRBJ1-5
d_gene: -
abundance: -
v_gene: TRBV15
len: 13
CDR3aa: CATSRDRNQPQHF
CDR3nt: TGTGCCACCAGCAGAGACCGTAATCAGCCCCAGCATTTT

j_gene: TRBJ2-7
d_gene: -
abundance: -
v_gene: TRBV30
len: 15
CDR3aa: CACGGPSLGSYEQYF
CDR3nt: TGTGCCTGTGGGGGCCCGTCATTAGGCTCCTACGAGCAGTACTTC

j_gene: TRBJ2-6
d_gene: -
abundance: medium-sized
v_gene: TRBV7-7
len: 19
CDR3aa: CASSERLWDPLSGANVLTF
CDR3nt: TGTGCTAGCAGCGAGAGATTGTGGGACCCCCTCTCTGGGGCCAACGTCCTGACTTTC

j_gene: TRBJ2-1
d_gene: -
abundance: once
v_gene: TRBV7-8
len: 16
CDR3aa: CASSLKGISSYNEQFF
CDR3nt: TGTGCCAGCAGCTTAAAGGGGATAAGCTCCTACAATGAGCAGTTCTTC

j_gene: TRBJ2-3
d_gene: -
abundance: -
v_gene: TRBV7-3
len: 14
CDR3aa: CASSSGIIPDTQYF
CDR3nt: TGTGCCAGCAGCTCAGGGATAATCCCAGATACGCAGTATTTT

j_gene: TRBJ2-7
d_gene: -
abundance: -
v_gene: TRBV4-2
len: 17
CDR3aa: CASSQGAIRRGSDEQYF
CDR3nt: TGTGCCAGCAGCCAAGGGGCCATTCGCCGGGGCTCCGACGAGCAGTACTTC

j_gene: TRBJ1-4
d_gene: -
abundance: once
v_gene: TRBV29-1
len: 10
CDR3aa: CSVLLEKLFF
CDR3nt: TGCAGCGTCCTTCTTGAAAAACTGTTTTTT

j_gene: TRBJ1-3
d_gene: -
abundance: -
v_gene: TRBV5-6
len: 14
CDR3aa: CASSLWGSGNTIYF
CDR3nt: TGTGCCAGCAGCTTATGGGGATCTGGAAACACCATATATTTT

j_gene: TRBJ2-3
d_gene: -
abundance: -
v_gene: TRBV10-3
len: 13
CDR3aa: CAISPLRADTQYF
CDR3nt: TGTGCCATCAGTCCGCTAAGGGCAGATACGCAGTATTTT

j_gene: TRBJ2-1
d_gene: -
abundance: -
v_gene: TRBV7-6
len: 14
CDR3aa: CASSLKRSGNEQFF
CDR3nt: TGTGCCAGCAGCTTAAAGAGGTCGGGCAATGAGCAGTTCTTC

j_gene: TRBJ1-1
d_gene: -
abundance: -
v_gene: TRBV12-5
len: 14
CDR3aa: CASGFVVSSTEAFF
CDR3nt: TGTGCTAGTGGTTTCGTCGTGAGTAGCACTGAAGCTTTCTTT

j_gene: TRBJ2-2
d_gene: TRBD1
abundance: -
v_gene: TRBV11-2
len: 15
CDR3aa: CASSLRQGAAGELFF
CDR3nt: TGTGCCAGCAGCTTACGACAGGGGGCAGCCGGGGAGCTGTTTTTT